This TCR beta chain emerged from a study of blood T cell repertoires in COVID-19. This clone showed up just a few times. V gave up 1 base and J gave up 0 bases, with 9 bases separating them. Germline lookup yields CDR1 MGHDK and CDR2 SYGVNS. The CDR3 spans 16 residues. Method: immunoSEQ multiplex PCR; TCRdb's copy keeps in-frame clones and lacks some. Counted here are tens of thousands of clones, around 85% occurring once; the ten biggest clones make up about 23%. The gene calls are TRBV25-1 and TRBJ2-2; D is unresolved. The sequence was collected from a man older than 75 with active or convalescent COVID-19. Material for sequencing was peripheral blood. The chain's CDR3 is CASSEFRKTNTGELFF. The CDR3 DNA follows: TGTGCCAGCAGTGAATTCAGGAAGACGAACACCGGGGAGCTGTTTTTT. The variable domain in full, with the rest retrieved from reference TRBV25-1 and TRBJ2-2, is EADIYQTPRYLVIGTGKKITLECSQTMGHDKMYWYQQDPGMELHLIHYSYGVNSTEKGDLSSESTVSRIRTEHFPLTLESARPSHTSQYLCASSEFRKTNTGELFFGEGSRLTVL.